This entry is about one TCR beta chain. Its antigen is unknown. CDR1 and CDR2 (germline): SGHDT, YYEEEE. The V gene end was trimmed by 1 base and the J gene end by 2 bases; junction bases not matched to a gene: 7. This CDR3 is built from 17 residues. TCRdb recomputed calls from the 5' RACE reads with MiXCR, one row per CDR3 protein. The data show roughly 580,000 distinct CDR3 sequences, roughly 18% seen once. The data are from a study of T-cell memory formation after mild COVID-19. In the study overall: The study found TCR clusters largely donor specific.

Overall study results and limits: CD4/CD8 balance characterized clones contracting day 15 to 85, and CD4+ skew characterized later expanders. Specificity for SARS-CoV-2 was not confirmed among the second-wave clones peaking on day 37. There were some responding clones in pre-infection memory, which suggested that cross-reactive memory had joined.

The sequencing sample was made of PBMCs or a T cell subset sorted from them (not recorded which). This receptor was taken from an adult woman who had mild COVID-19 (a few samples of this study predate the infection). Cell type and time point are not known. The chain employs TRBV5-6 and TRBJ2-1; TRBD2 agrees at 9 bases. Written as DNA, the CDR3 is TGTGCCAGCAGCTTGTTCCCAGCGGGAGGCCCCTACAATGAGCAGTTCTTC. It specifies CASSLFPAGGPYNEQFF.